This entry lists 5 T cell receptor beta chains sequenced from one sample in a study of blood T cell repertoires in COVID-19. Clones were sequenced by immunoSEQ multiplex PCR, and TCRdb holds only the in-frame ones, with some missing. This sample has 250,000 to 300,000 clones, with under 90% found just once. Source material: PBMCs or T cells enriched from blood (not recorded which). The receptors were sampled from a woman aged 40 to 50 who had recovered from COVID-19.

This clone was seen just once. The chain is built from TRBV5-1 and TRBJ1-3; D is undetermined. Trimming took 3 bases from V and 1 from J, leaving 11 bases between them. CDR3 length: 15 amino acids. Germline values: CDR1 SGHRS, CDR2 YFSETQ. CDR3 sequence (DNA): TGCGCCAGCAGCTCCGGAGGAAGGTCTGGAAACACCATATATTTT. Protein product: CASSSGGRSGNTIYF.

V and J are TRBV9 and TRBJ1-2; TRBD1 aligns across 8 bases. The ends lost 2 bases at V and 7 bases at J; junction bases unmatched: 10. CDR1 and CDR2 from the germline V gene are SGDLS and YYNGEE. The CDR3 has 15 residues. The CDR3 DNA is TGTGCCAGCAGCGTCGATGGACAGGGTTCAGTTGGCTACACCTTC. As protein: CASSVDGQGSVGYTF. Using reference TRBV9 and TRBJ1-2 for the parts outside the CDR3, the full variable domain is DSGVTQTPKHLITATGQRVTLRCSPRSGDLSVYWYQQSLDQGLQFLIQYYNGEERAKGNILERFSAQQFPDLHSELNLSSLELGDSALYFCASSVDGQGSVGYTFGSGTRLTVV.

The chain carries TRBV29-1 and TRBJ1-2; D is unresolved. CDR3 length equals 13 residues. V lost 3 bases and J 5 bases, leaving 13 bases between the germline ends. Germline V CDR1 and CDR2: SQVTM, ANQGSEA. CDR3 protein: CSVEPKERYGYTF. The CDR3 DNA follows: TGCAGCGTTGAGCCCAAAGAGAGATATGGCTACACCTTC.

This chain connects TRBV6-2 or TRBV6-3 to TRBJ1-2; possible D gene TRBD1, 6 bases. The V end lost 4 bases, the J end lost 6 bases, and 18 bases lay between the germline ends. Germline values: CDR1 MNHEY, CDR2 SVGEGT. The CDR3 extends over 15 amino acids. The CDR3 loop reads CASSSRPGHPNGYTF. CDR3 coding DNA: TGTGCCAGCAGTTCTCGACCGGGACATCCGAATGGCTACACCTTC.

This rearrangement joins TRBV5-4 to TRBJ2-3; 8 nucleotides agree with TRBD2. The CDR3 has 15 residues. The germline V gene encodes CDR1 SGHNT and CDR2 YYREEE (reference sequence). Trimming removed 0 bases from V and 3 bases from J; junction bases left unmatched: 3. CDR3: CASSLAGRGTDTQYF. The CDR3 region has the DNA TGTGCCAGCAGCTTGGCCGGGAGGGGGACAGATACGCAGTATTTT.